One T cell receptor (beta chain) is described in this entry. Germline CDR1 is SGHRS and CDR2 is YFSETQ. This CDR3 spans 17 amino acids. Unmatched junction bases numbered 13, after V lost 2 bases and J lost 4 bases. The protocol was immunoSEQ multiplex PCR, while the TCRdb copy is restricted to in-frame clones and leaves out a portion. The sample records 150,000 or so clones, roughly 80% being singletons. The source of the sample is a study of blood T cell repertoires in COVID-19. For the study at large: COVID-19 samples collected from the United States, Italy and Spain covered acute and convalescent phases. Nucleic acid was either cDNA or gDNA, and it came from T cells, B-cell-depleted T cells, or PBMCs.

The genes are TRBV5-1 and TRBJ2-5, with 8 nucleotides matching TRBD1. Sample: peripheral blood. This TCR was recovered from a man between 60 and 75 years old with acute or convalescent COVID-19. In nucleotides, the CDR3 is TGCGCCAGCAGCTTAACGTGGCAGGGGGCGCAAGGAGAGACCCAGTACTTC. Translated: CASSLTWQGAQGETQYF.